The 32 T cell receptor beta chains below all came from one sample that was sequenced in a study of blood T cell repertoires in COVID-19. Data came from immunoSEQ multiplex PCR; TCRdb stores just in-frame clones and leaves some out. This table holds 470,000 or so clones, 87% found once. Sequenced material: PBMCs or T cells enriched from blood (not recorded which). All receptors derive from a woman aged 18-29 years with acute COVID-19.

CDR3 loop: CASSTSAFGGQETQYF. CDR3 bases: TGCGCCAGCAGCACCAGTGCTTTTGGCGGACAAGAGACCCAGTACTTC. V and J are TRBV5-1 and TRBJ2-5; no reliable D call. V gave up 4 bases and J gave up 2 bases, with 18 bases separating them. Germline loops: CDR1 SGHRS, CDR2 YFSETQ. CDR3 length equals 16 residues.

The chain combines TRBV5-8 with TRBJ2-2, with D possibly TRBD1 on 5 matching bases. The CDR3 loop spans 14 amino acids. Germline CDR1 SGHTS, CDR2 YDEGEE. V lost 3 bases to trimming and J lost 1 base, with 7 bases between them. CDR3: CASSYTGNTGELFF. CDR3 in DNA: TGTGCCAGCAGCTATACAGGGAACACCGGGGAGCTGTTTTTT. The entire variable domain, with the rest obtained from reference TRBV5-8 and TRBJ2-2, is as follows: EAGVTQSPTHLIKTRGQQATLRCSPISGHTSVYWYQQALGLGLQFLLWYDEGEERNRGNFPPRFSGRQFPNYSSELNVNALELEDSALYLCASSYTGNTGELFFGEGSRLTVL.

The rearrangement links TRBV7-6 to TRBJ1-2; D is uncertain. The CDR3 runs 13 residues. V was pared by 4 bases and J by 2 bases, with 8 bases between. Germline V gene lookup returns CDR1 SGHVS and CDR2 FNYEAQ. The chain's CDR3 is CASSSGLNYGYTF. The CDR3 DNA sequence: TGTGCCAGCAGCTCGGGGTTAAACTATGGCTACACCTTC.

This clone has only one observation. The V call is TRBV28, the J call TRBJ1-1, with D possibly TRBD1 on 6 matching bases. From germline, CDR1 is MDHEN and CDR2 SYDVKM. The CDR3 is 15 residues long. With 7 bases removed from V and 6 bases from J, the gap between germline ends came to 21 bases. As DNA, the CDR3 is TGTGCCAGCACTAATTCGCAGGGGAGTCGTCCTGAAGCTTTCTTT. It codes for CASTNSQGSRPEAFF.

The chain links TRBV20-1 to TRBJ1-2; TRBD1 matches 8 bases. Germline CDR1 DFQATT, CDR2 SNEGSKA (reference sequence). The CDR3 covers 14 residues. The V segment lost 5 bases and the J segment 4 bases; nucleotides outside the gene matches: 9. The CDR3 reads CSARDRDRIYGYTF. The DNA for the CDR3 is TGCAGTGCTCGTGACCGGGACAGGATCTATGGCTACACCTTC.

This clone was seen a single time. CDR3 protein: CASSDRLAGGASTDTQYF. The CDR3 coding sequence is TGCGCCAGCAGTGATCGGCTAGCGGGGGGGGCTAGCACAGATACGCAGTATTTT. V and J are TRBV10-1 and TRBJ2-3; 12 positions agree with TRBD2. CDR3 length: 18 amino acids. Germline V gene data show CDR1 as WNHNN and CDR2 as SYGVQD (reference sequence). J lost 0 bases, V lost 3 bases, and 7 bases had no gene match.

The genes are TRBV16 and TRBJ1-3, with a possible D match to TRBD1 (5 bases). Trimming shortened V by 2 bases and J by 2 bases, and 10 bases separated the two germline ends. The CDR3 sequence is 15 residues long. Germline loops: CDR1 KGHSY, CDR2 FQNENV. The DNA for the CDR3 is TGTGCCAGCAGCCAAATCGCAGGGACTGGAAACACCATATATTTT. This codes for CASSQIAGTGNTIYF.

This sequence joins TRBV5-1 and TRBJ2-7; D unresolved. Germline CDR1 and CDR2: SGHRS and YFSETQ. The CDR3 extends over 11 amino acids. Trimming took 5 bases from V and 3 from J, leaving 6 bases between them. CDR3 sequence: CASSRNYEQYF. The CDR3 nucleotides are TGCGCCAGCAGTCGTAACTACGAGCAGTACTTC.

Written as DNA, the CDR3 is TGTGCCAGCAGCTTTCAGGCAACTAATGAAAAACTGTTTTTT. Translated, it gives CASSFQATNEKLFF. This sequence joins TRBV7-2 and TRBJ1-4; D is unclear. The CDR3 sequence is 14 residues long. The germline CDR1 and CDR2 sequences are SGHTA and FQGNSA. V was cut by 3 bases and J by 0 bases, with 5 bases left in between.

The DNA for the CDR3 is TGTGCCAGCAGTGAACATGGGGCGTTAGGAGATACGCAGTATTTT. Translating it yields CASSEHGALGDTQYF. The chain is built from TRBV6-1 and TRBJ2-3, with D possibly matching TRBD1 (5 bases). This CDR3 spans 15 amino acids. V shed 2 bases and J shed 5 bases, with 14 bases lying between them. Per germline, CDR1 MNHNS and CDR2 SASEGT.

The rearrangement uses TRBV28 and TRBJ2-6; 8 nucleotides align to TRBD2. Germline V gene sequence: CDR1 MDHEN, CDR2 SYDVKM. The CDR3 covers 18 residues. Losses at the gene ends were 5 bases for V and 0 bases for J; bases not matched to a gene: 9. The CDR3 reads CASSPGGAFSSGANVLTF. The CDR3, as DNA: TGTGCCAGCAGTCCGGGGGGGGCCTTTAGCTCTGGGGCCAACGTCCTGACTTTC.

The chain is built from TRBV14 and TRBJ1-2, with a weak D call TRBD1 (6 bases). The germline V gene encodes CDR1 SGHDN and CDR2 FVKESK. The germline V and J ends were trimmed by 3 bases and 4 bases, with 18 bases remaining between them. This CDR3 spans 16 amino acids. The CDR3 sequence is CASSQSEGVLGYGYTF. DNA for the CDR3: TGTGCCAGCAGCCAGAGCGAGGGGGTACTTGGCTATGGCTACACCTTC.

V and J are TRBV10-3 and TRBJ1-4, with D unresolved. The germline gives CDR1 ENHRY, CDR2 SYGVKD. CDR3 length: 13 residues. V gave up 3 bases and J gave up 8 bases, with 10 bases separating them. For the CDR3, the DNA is TGTGCCATCAGTGACTTACTTCACGAAAAACTGTTTTTT. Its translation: CAISDLLHEKLFF.

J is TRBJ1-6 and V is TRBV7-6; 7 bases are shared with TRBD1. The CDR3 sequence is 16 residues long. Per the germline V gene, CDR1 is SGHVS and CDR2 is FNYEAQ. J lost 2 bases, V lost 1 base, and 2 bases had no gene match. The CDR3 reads CASSLDDRAYNSPLHF. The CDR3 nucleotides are TGTGCCAGCAGCTTAGATGACAGGGCCTATAATTCACCCCTCCACTTT.

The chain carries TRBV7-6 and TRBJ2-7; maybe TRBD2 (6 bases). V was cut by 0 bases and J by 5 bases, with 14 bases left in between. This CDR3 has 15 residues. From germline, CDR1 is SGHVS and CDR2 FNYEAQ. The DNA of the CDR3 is TGTGCCAGCAGCTTAGCGGACCGGGAGACGGACGAGCAGTACTTC. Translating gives CASSLADRETDEQYF.

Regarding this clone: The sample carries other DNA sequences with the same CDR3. The CDR3 sequence: CASSRDFNNYGYTF. The CDR3 DNA reads as TGTGCCAGTAGCCGAGACTTCAATAACTATGGCTACACCTTC. The J gene is TRBJ1-2, the V gene TRBV19, with D uncertain. This CDR3 spans 14 amino acids. CDR1 LNHDA and CDR2 SQIVND come from the germline V gene (reference sequence). V lost 6 bases, J lost 1 base, and 12 bases lay in between.

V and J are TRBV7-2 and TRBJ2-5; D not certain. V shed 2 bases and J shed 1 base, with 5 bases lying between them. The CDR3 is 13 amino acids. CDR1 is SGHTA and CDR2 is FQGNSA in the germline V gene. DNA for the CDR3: TGTGCCAGCAGCTTATTAGTCCAAGAGACCCAGTACTTC. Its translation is CASSLLVQETQYF.

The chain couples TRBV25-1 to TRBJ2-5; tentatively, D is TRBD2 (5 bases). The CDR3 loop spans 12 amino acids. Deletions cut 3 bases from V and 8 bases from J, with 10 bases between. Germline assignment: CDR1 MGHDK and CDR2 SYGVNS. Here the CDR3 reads CASSDYPGTQYF. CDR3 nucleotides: TGTGCCAGCAGTGATTACCCGGGAACCCAGTACTTC.

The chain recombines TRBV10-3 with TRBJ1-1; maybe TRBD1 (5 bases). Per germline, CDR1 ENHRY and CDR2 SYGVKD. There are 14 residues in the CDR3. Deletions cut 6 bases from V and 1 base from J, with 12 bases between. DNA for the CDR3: TGTGCCATCAGCCCCGGGACTGCGAACACTGAAGCTTTCTTT. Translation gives CAISPGTANTEAFF.

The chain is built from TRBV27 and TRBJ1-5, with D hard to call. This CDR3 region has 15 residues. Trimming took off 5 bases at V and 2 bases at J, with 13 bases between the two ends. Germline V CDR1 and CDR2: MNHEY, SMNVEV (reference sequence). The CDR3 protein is CASSNTGSGNQPQHF. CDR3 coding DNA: TGTGCCAGCAGTAACACGGGATCGGGCAATCAGCCCCAGCATTTT.

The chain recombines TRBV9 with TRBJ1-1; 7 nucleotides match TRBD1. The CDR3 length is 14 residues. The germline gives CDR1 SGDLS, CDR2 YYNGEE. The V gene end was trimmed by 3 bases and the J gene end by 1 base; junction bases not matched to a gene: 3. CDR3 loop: CASSGGQRNTEAFF. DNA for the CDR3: TGTGCCAGCAGCGGGGGACAGAGGAACACTGAAGCTTTCTTT. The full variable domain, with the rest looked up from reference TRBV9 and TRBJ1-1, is DSGVTQTPKHLITATGQRVTLRCSPRSGDLSVYWYQQSLDQGLQFLIQYYNGEERAKGNILERFSAQQFPDLHSELNLSSLELGDSALYFCASSGGQRNTEAFFGQGTRLTVV.

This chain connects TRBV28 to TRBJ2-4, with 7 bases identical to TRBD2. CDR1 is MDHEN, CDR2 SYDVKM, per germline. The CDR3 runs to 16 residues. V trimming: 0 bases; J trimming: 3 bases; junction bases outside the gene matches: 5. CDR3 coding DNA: TGTGCCAGCAGTTTATGGGAGGGAGGGAACAAAAACATTCAGTACTTC. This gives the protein CASSLWEGGNKNIQYF.

CDR3 in DNA: TGTGCCAGCAGTTTGTGGCAGGGGGGCACTGAAGCTTTCTTT. Its protein is CASSLWQGGTEAFF. The chain carries TRBV27 and TRBJ1-1, with 7 bases identical to TRBD1. The germline gives CDR1 MNHEY, CDR2 SMNVEV (reference sequence). CDR3 size: 14 residues. V lost 3 bases and J lost 4; bases outside the gene matches: 5.

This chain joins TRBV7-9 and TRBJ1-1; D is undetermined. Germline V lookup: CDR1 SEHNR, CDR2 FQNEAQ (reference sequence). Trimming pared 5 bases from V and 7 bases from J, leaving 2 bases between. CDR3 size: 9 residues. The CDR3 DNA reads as TGTGCCAGCAGCCATGAAGCTTTCTTT. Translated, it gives CASSHEAFF.

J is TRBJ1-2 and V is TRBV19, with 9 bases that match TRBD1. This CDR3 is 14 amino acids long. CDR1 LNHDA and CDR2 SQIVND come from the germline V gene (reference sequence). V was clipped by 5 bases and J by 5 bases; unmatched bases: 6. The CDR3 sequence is CASSAGTGLYGYTF. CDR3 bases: TGTGCCAGTAGTGCGGGGACAGGGTTATATGGCTACACCTTC.

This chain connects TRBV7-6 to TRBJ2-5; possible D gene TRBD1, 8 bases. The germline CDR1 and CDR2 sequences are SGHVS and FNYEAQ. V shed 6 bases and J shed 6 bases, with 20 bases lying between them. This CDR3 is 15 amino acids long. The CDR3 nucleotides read TGTGCCAGCAGGGATGACAGGGGAGGGGGGAAGACCCAGTACTTC. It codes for CASRDDRGGGKTQYF. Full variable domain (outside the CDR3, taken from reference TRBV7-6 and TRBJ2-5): GAGVSQSPRYKVTKRGQDVALRCDPISGHVSLYWYRQALGQGPEFLTYFNYEAQQDKSGLPNDRFSAERPEGSISTLTIQRTEQRDSAMYRCASRDDRGGGKTQYFGPGTRLLVL.

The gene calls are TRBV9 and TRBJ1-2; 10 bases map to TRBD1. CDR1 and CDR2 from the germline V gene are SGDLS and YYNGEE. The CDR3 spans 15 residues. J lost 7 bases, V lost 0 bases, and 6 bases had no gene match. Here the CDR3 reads CASSVAGTGAPGYTF. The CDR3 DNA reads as TGTGCCAGCAGCGTAGCCGGGACAGGGGCCCCTGGCTACACCTTC.

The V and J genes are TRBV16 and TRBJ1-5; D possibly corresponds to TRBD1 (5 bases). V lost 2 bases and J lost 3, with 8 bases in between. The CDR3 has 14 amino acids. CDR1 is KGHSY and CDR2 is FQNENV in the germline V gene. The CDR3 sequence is CASSQGAVNQPQHF. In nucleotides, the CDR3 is TGTGCCAGCAGCCAAGGGGCAGTCAATCAGCCCCAGCATTTT.

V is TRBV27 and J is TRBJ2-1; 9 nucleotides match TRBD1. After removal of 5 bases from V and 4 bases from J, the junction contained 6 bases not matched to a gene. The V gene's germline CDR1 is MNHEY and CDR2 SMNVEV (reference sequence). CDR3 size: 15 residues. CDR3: CASSLRDRVYNEQFF. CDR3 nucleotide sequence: TGTGCCAGCAGTCTCCGGGACAGGGTGTACAATGAGCAGTTCTTC.

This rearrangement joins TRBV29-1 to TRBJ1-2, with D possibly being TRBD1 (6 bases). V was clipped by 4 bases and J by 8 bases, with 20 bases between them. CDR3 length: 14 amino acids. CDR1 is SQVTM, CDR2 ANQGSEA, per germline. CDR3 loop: CSVVLNPGAEGYTF. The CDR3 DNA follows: TGCAGCGTTGTCCTTAACCCAGGGGCAGAGGGCTACACCTTC. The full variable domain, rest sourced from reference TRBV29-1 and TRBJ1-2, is SAVISQKPSRDICQRGTSLTIQCQVDSQVTMMFWYRQQPGQSLTLIATANQGSEATYESGFVIDKFPISRPNLTFSTLTVSNMSPEDSSIYLCSVVLNPGAEGYTFGSGTRLTVV.

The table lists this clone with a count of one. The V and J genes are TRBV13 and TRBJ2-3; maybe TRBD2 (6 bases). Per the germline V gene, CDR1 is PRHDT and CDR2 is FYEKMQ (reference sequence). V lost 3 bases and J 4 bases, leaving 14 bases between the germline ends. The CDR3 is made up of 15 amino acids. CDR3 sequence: CASSFNTGVADTQYF. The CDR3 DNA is TGTGCCAGCAGCTTTAACACGGGAGTGGCAGATACGCAGTATTTT.

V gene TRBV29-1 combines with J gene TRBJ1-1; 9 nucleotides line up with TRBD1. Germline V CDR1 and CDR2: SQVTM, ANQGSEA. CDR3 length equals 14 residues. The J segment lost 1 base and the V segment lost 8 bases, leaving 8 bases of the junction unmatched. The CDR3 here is CSTDTGGTNTEAFF. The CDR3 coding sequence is TGCAGCACCGACACAGGGGGCACGAACACTGAAGCTTTCTTT.